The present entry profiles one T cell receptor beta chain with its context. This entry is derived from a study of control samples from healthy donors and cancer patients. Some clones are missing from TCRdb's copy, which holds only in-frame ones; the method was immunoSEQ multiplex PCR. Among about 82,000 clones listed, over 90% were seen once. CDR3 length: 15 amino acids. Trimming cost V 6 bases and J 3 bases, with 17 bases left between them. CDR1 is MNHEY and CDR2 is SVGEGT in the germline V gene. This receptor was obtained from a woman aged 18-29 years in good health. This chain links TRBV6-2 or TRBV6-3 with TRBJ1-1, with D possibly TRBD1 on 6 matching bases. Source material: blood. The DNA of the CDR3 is TGTGCCAGCAGCCCGGGACACCTAATGGACACTGAAGCTTTCTTT. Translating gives CASSPGHLMDTEAFF.